These 22 T cell receptor beta chains were all obtained from the same sample, sequenced in a study of cytomegalovirus exposure and HLA in healthy donors. The protocol was immunoSEQ multiplex PCR, while the TCRdb copy is restricted to in-frame clones and leaves out a portion. The profile covers fewer than 90,000 clones, with 90% to 95% appearing a single time and less than 2.5% taken by the ten largest. Sequencing input: PBMCs. Receptors were obtained from a woman aged 18-29 years in good health and CMV-seronegative.

This CDR3 is CATSRRRDNEQFF. CDR3 sequence (DNA): TGTGCCACGTCACGTAGGCGGGACAATGAGCAGTTCTTC. V usage is TRBV6-5 and J usage is TRBJ2-1; perhaps TRBD2 as D (5 bases). Looked up from germline, CDR1 is MNHEY and CDR2 is SVGAGI. The CDR3 spans 13 residues. V was shortened by 10 bases and J by 5 bases, with 15 bases between the two germline ends.

The rearrangement joins TRBV5-6 to TRBJ1-5, with D tentatively TRBD1 (5 bases). Germline V lookup: CDR1 SGHDT, CDR2 YYEEEE. The CDR3 has 15 residues. The ends were cut back, 1 base at V and 8 bases at J, with 16 bases in the middle. In DNA, the CDR3 is TGTGCCAGCAGCTTGAGGGCCCAGGGCTTGGAGCCCCAGCATTTT. Amino acids: CASSLRAQGLEPQHF. The variable domain in full, with the rest retrieved from reference TRBV5-6 and TRBJ1-5, is DAGVTQSPTHLIKTRGQQVTLRCSPKSGHDTVSWYQQALGQGPQFIFQYYEEEERQRGNFPDRFSGHQFPNYSSELNVNALLLGDSALYLCASSLRAQGLEPQHFGDGTRLSIL.

This clone was observed a single time. This chain uses TRBV11-2 with TRBJ1-1; D unresolved. The V gene's germline CDR1 is SGHAT and CDR2 FQNNGV. The CDR3 covers 13 residues. V was clipped by 5 bases and J by 7 bases, with 14 bases between them. CDR3 protein: CASSPEAGGEAFF. CDR3 bases: TGTGCCAGCAGCCCGGAAGCCGGAGGTGAAGCTTTCTTT.

V is TRBV25-1 and J is TRBJ1-2; a possible D gene is TRBD1 (6 bases). The germline V gene has CDR1 MGHDK and CDR2 SYGVNS. Trimming took 8 bases from V and 4 from J, leaving 14 bases between them. The CDR3 runs 13 residues. CDR3 nucleotides: TGTGCCAGCCGGGACACCGACATCTATGGCTACACCTTC. Translating it yields CASRDTDIYGYTF.

This sequence joins TRBV6-5 and TRBJ2-3, with TRBD1 as a possible D gene (7 bases). The CDR3 runs 16 residues. CDR1 and CDR2 from the germline V gene are MNHEY and SVGAGI. V lost 1 base and J 4 bases, leaving 15 bases between the germline ends. The CDR3 DNA is TGTGCCAGCAGTTACTGGAGGGGGCCGGGGGCAGATACGCAGTATTTT. It codes for CASSYWRGPGADTQYF.

This clone was found once. The genes are TRBV4-1 and TRBJ2-1, with 13 bases that match TRBD2. The length of the CDR3 is 17 residues. Germline V lookup: CDR1 MGHRA, CDR2 YSYEKL. V was pared by 3 bases and J by 5 bases, with 7 bases of the junction left unmatched. The CDR3 DNA is TGCGCCAGCAGCCAGTCACCCGGGACTAGCGGGAACAATGAGCAGTTCTTC. The encoded protein is CASSQSPGTSGNNEQFF.

Only one count was recorded for this clone. J is TRBJ2-3 and V is TRBV4-1; TRBD1 might be the D (7 bases). The CDR3 has 15 residues. From germline, CDR1 is MGHRA and CDR2 YSYEKL. The ends were cut back, 6 bases at V and 5 bases at J, with 18 bases in the middle. CDR3 in DNA: TGCGCCAGCAGGGACAGGTTATCGGAGGGAGATACGCAGTATTTT. Translating gives CASRDRLSEGDTQYF.

This chain connects TRBV9 to TRBJ2-7; D is possibly TRBD2 (5 bases). Trimming removed 0 bases at V and 4 bases at J, with 11 bases between. The germline gives CDR1 SGDLS, CDR2 YYNGEE. CDR3 length equals 14 residues. CDR3 amino acids: CASSVATSGYEQYF. CDR3 sequence (DNA): TGTGCCAGCAGCGTAGCTACGAGCGGATACGAGCAGTACTTC.

The V gene is TRBV7-8, the J gene TRBJ2-2; weak D call: TRBD2 (6 bases). The CDR3 loop spans 15 amino acids. Trimming left V 6 bases short and J 3 bases short, with 14 bases between. CDR1 and CDR2 from the germline V gene are SGHVS and FQNEAQ. Here the CDR3 reads CASRGGPQDTGELFF. The CDR3 DNA follows: TGTGCCAGCAGGGGAGGACCACAAGACACCGGGGAGCTGTTTTTT.

Here the CDR3 DNA reads TGTGCCAGCAGCCAGGGACTAGCGGGAGTCAATGAGCAGTTCTTC. It is translated as CASSQGLAGVNEQFF. The chain couples TRBV27 to TRBJ2-1; 14 positions match TRBD2. This CDR3 region has 15 residues. With V trimmed by 6 bases and J by 6 bases, 4 bases remained unmatched. The V gene's germline CDR1 is MNHEY and CDR2 SMNVEV (reference sequence).

The chain links TRBV5-1 to TRBJ2-5; 12 nucleotides match TRBD1. Germline V gives CDR1 SGHRS, CDR2 YFSETQ. V lost 3 bases and J lost 4; bases outside the gene matches: 4. The CDR3 length is 15 residues. The CDR3 DNA reads as TGCGCCAGCAGCTGGGGACAGGGGGCAGGAGAGACCCAGTACTTC. This codes for CASSWGQGAGETQYF.

CDR3 sequence: CASSQELGDPGQGYSNTEAFF. The CDR3 DNA follows: TGTGCCAGCAGCCAAGAGTTAGGTGATCCGGGACAGGGCTACTCGAACACTGAAGCTTTCTTT. This rearrangement joins TRBV14 to TRBJ1-1, with 9 positions matching TRBD1. Germline V gives CDR1 SGHDN, CDR2 FVKESK. There are 21 residues in the CDR3. Losses at the gene ends were 0 bases for V and 1 base for J; bases not matched to a gene: 18. The whole variable domain, remainder taken from reference TRBV14 and TRBJ1-1, is EAGVTQFPSHSVIEKGQTVTLRCDPISGHDNLYWYRRVMGKEIKFLLHFVKESKQDESGMPNNRFLAERTGGTYSTLKVQPAELEDSGVYFCASSQELGDPGQGYSNTEAFFGQGTRLTVV.

This chain uses TRBV27 with TRBJ2-7; a weak D match, TRBD1 (5 bases). This CDR3 contains 13 residues. V lost 4 bases and J 2 bases, leaving 9 bases between the germline ends. CDR1 and CDR2 from the germline V gene are MNHEY and SMNVEV (reference sequence). The CDR3 loop reads CASSSDRTYEQYF. For the CDR3, the DNA is TGTGCCAGCAGTTCCGACAGAACCTACGAGCAGTACTTC.

This sequence joins TRBV11-2 and TRBJ2-5, with D possibly being TRBD1 (5 bases). Trimming stripped 4 bases from V and 5 bases from J, with 26 bases between. The CDR3 runs 18 residues. Per germline, CDR1 SGHAT and CDR2 FQNNGV. The CDR3 DNA is TGTGCCAGCAGCTCGGCGGCAGGGCTTGCGTACAGCTGGGAGACCCAGTACTTC. Translating it yields CASSSAAGLAYSWETQYF.

CDR3 sequence reads: CASSSTLAGGHGDTQYF. The CDR3 DNA is TGTGCCAGCAGCTCCACCCTAGCGGGGGGGCACGGAGATACGCAGTATTTT. This chain uses TRBV7-9 with TRBJ2-3; 12 bases map to TRBD2. The J segment lost 5 bases and the V segment lost 4 bases, leaving 10 bases of the junction unmatched. Germline CDR1 and CDR2: SEHNR and FQNEAQ (reference sequence). The CDR3 is made up of 17 amino acids.

The CDR3 nucleotides are TGTGCCTGGAGTGTTCCTGACACCATATATTTT. It yields the protein CAWSVPDTIYF. J is TRBJ1-3 and V is TRBV30; unclear D gene. V was clipped by 0 bases and J by 8 bases, with 5 bases between them. The CDR3 totals 11 residues. Germline loops: CDR1 GTSNPN, CDR2 SVGIG (reference sequence).

V gene TRBV5-5 combines with J gene TRBJ2-7, with 9 nucleotides matching TRBD2. In germline, CDR1 is SGHKS, CDR2 YYEKEE (reference sequence). This CDR3 has 16 residues. V dropped 3 bases and J dropped 3; count of bases not matched to a gene: 10. The CDR3 sequence: CASSSASGVLYYEQYF. In DNA, the CDR3 is TGTGCCAGCAGCTCCGCTAGCGGGGTCCTTTACTACGAGCAGTACTTC.

This rearrangement joins TRBV7-6 to TRBJ2-2, with 11 nucleotides matching TRBD2. The germline gives CDR1 SGHVS, CDR2 FNYEAQ. The CDR3 covers 16 residues. V shed 3 bases, J shed 7 bases, and the junction held 7 bases outside the gene matches. The CDR3 sequence: CASSFLLAGEDGELFF. In DNA, the CDR3 is TGTGCCAGCAGCTTTTTACTAGCGGGGGAAGACGGGGAGCTGTTTTTT.

The DNA for the CDR3 is TGTGCCAGCAGTGAAGGCATTGGGCCAACCTACAATGAGCAGTTCTTC. Translation gives CASSEGIGPTYNEQFF. The chain combines TRBV2 with TRBJ2-1; D remains unclear. The V and J ends lost 1 base and 2 bases respectively, with 12 bases between them. Germline CDR1 is SNHLY and CDR2 is FYNNEI. The CDR3 sequence is 16 residues long.

V gene TRBV10-3 combines with J gene TRBJ2-7, with 7 bases fitting TRBD1. The junction had 3 bases not matched to a gene; V was cut back by 3 bases and J by 4 bases. CDR3 size: 13 residues. CDR1 is ENHRY, CDR2 SYGVKD, per germline. CDR3 coding DNA: TGTGCCATCAGTGACACAGGGGAGTACGAGCAGTACTTC. Protein: CAISDTGEYEQYF.

The chain has TRBV21-1 and TRBJ2-1; the table gives TRBD2 as D, unverified against the DNA. TRBV21-1 is classified as a pseudogene. This CDR3 has 16 residues. Here the CDR3 reads CASSKAARAGGSEQFF. The CDR3 DNA reads as TGTGCCAGCAGCAAAGCGGCCCGGGCGGGGGGAAGTGAGCAGTTCTTC.

V gene TRBV15 combines with J gene TRBJ2-2; 13 nucleotides line up with TRBD2. The V segment lost 1 base and the J segment 5 bases; nucleotides outside the gene matches: 4. Germline loops: CDR1 LNHNV, CDR2 YYDKDF (reference sequence). This CDR3 has 17 residues. The DNA of the CDR3 is TGTGCCACCAGCAGAGCGACGGGACTAGCGGGAACCGGGGAGCTGTTTTTT. It codes for CATSRATGLAGTGELFF.